The 14 T cell receptor beta chains below come from one sample, sequenced in a study of T cell repertoires in cytomegalovirus infection (dated by TCRdb to about 2019). Sequencing instrument: Illumina HiSeq 1500. TCRdb cleaned the public reads at Q25 with fastp, built clones with MiXCR and kept in-frame beta chains. Here each entry gathers all rows of one CDR3 protein and keeps the most common genes and DNA. Counted in this sample were roughly 100,000 distinct CDR3 sequences; approximately 17% of them appeared once. The ten largest clones represent 8% to 9.5% of the sample. The sample taken for sequencing was PBMCs. These receptors all come from a human donor in good health (CMV status not recorded). Some clones in this sample may be carry-over from other donors' samples.

The chain employs TRBV28 and TRBJ1-2; D remains unclear. CDR1 and CDR2 (germline): MDHEN, SYDVKM. The V gene lost 4 bases and the J gene lost 8 bases, with 14 bases spanning the gap. The CDR3 covers 13 residues. As DNA, the CDR3 is TGTGCCAGCAGTTCGACCCCTAAAGGCGGCTACACCTTC. It specifies CASSSTPKGGYTF.

In this sample, this clonotype turned up many times. The chain has TRBV7-8 and TRBJ1-1; no clear D. Germline CDR1 and CDR2: SGHVS and FQNEAQ. V gave up 1 base and J gave up 4 bases, with 13 bases separating them. The CDR3 consists of 15 residues. The CDR3 coding sequence is TGTGCCAGCAGCTTAGTCCTGGGGTCGAGCACTGAAGCTTTCTTT. This gives the protein CASSLVLGSSTEAFF.

This chain links TRBV18 with TRBJ1-3, with a weak D call TRBD1 (5 bases). Per the germline V gene, CDR1 is KGHSH and CDR2 is LQKENI. CDR3 length: 17 residues. V lost 0 bases and J lost 0, with 12 bases in between. For the CDR3, the DNA is TGTGCCAGCTCACCACCGGGGCAGGCCTCCTCTGGAAACACCATATATTTT. This translates into CASSPPGQASSGNTIYF. Supplemented by reference TRBV18 and TRBJ1-3, the full variable domain reads NAGVMQNPRHLVRRRGQEARLRCSPMKGHSHVYWYRQLPEEGLKFMVYLQKENIIDESGMPKERFSAEFPKEGPSILRIQQVVRGDSAAYFCASSPPGQASSGNTIYFGEGSWLTVV.

The table lists this clonotype with a few counts. The V call is TRBV28, the J call TRBJ1-3; possibly TRBD1 for D (5 bases). In germline, CDR1 is MDHEN, CDR2 SYDVKM. The CDR3 is 14 amino acids. Trimming removed 7 bases from V and 3 bases from J, with 13 bases in between. The CDR3 sequence is CASTPGTFGNTIYF. CDR3 DNA: TGTGCCAGCACCCCTGGGACTTTTGGAAACACCATATATTTT.

This clonotype has more than one count but fewer than ten. The gene calls are TRBV5-1 and TRBJ2-7; TRBD1 matches 7 bases. In germline, CDR1 is SGHRS, CDR2 YFSETQ. Trimming removed 0 bases from V and 1 base from J; junction bases left unmatched: 4. This CDR3 comprises 15 residues. Here the CDR3 DNA reads TGCGCCAGCAGCTTGGGGCCGGGACAGTCCTACGAGCAGTACTTC. Its translation is CASSLGPGQSYEQYF.

J is TRBJ2-3 and V is TRBV28; 8 bases map to TRBD1. The CDR3 is made up of 13 amino acids. With V trimmed by 2 bases and J by 6 bases, 1 base remained unmatched. The V gene's germline CDR1 is MDHEN and CDR2 SYDVKM. The CDR3 sequence: CASSLRDRDTQYF. CDR3 bases: TGTGCCAGCAGTTTAAGGGACAGGGATACGCAGTATTTT. The full variable domain, in which reference TRBV28 and TRBJ2-3 provide the parts outside the CDR3, is DVKVTQSSRYLVKRTGEKVFLECVQDMDHENMFWYRQDPGLGLRLIYFSYDVKMKEKGDIPEGYSVSREKKERFSLILESASTNQTSMYLCASSLRDRDTQYFGPGTRLTVL.

This clonotype has at least ten counts. This chain links TRBV7-2 with TRBJ1-1; possibly TRBD1 for D (5 bases). Trimming removed 4 bases at V and 0 bases at J, with 15 bases between. CDR1 SGHTA and CDR2 FQGNSA come from the germline V gene. This CDR3 has 16 residues. The CDR3 region is CASSSPPGILNTEAFF. CDR3 coding DNA: TGTGCCAGCAGCTCACCCCCAGGGATTCTGAACACTGAAGCTTTCTTT.

A remark on this clonotype: This sequence may be a read error, since a much larger clone differs from it by one base. This chain connects TRBV7-2 to TRBJ2-3; D is unclear. V lost 6 bases and J 2 bases, leaving 12 bases between the germline ends. The CDR3 runs to 14 residues. Germline values: CDR1 SGHTA, CDR2 FQGNSA. DNA for the CDR3: TGTGCCAGCAGATTTCGACTCGCCACAGATACGCAGTATTTT. Amino acid sequence: CASRFRLATDTQYF. The variable domain in full, with the rest retrieved from reference TRBV7-2 and TRBJ2-3, is GAGVSQSPSNKVTEKGKDVELRCDPISGHTALYWYRQSLGQGLEFLIYFQGNSAPDKSGLPSDRFSAERTGGSVSTLTIQRTQQEDSAVYLCASRFRLATDTQYFGPGTRLTVL.

This clonotype was counted many times. This sequence joins TRBV12-3 or TRBV12-4 and TRBJ2-2, with D possibly being TRBD1 or TRBD2 (5 bases each). V was clipped by 5 bases and J by 6 bases, with 10 bases between them. The CDR3 is 13 residues long. The CDR3 nucleotides read TGTGCCAGCAGTCCCGGGGCGTCCGGGGAGCTGTTTTTT. Translating gives CASSPGASGELFF.

On this clonotype: A much larger clonotype is one base distant, so this may be a read error. The chain combines TRBV6-6 with TRBJ1-2; 7 positions match TRBD1. Germline CDR1 and CDR2: MNHNY and SVGAGI (reference sequence). CDR3 size: 12 residues. CDR3 nucleotide sequence: TGTGCCAGCAGGGGACAGAAATATGACTACACCTTC. It codes for CASRGQKYDYTF.

In this sample, this clonotype turned up once. This chain joins TRBV2 and TRBJ1-4; tentative D call: TRBD1 (5 bases). Germline V gene sequence: CDR1 SNHLY, CDR2 FYNNEI. The CDR3 length is 15 residues. The V gene lost 4 bases and the J gene lost 0 bases, with 9 bases spanning the gap. CDR3 DNA sequence: TGTGCCAGCAGTGGAGGGGTTTCAACTAATGAAAAACTGTTTTTT. Translating gives CASSGGVSTNEKLFF.

The chain employs TRBV25-1 and TRBJ2-1, with a weak D call TRBD2 (5 bases). There are 14 residues in the CDR3. Germline loops: CDR1 MGHDK, CDR2 SYGVNS. The V gene lost 3 bases and the J gene lost 6 bases, with 12 bases spanning the gap. CDR3 amino acids: CASSEAGWGNEQFF. The CDR3 DNA follows: TGTGCCAGCAGTGAGGCGGGTTGGGGCAATGAGCAGTTCTTC.

This clonotype was seen only a few times. The chain is built from TRBV15 and TRBJ1-5, with D maybe TRBD1 (5 bases). V gave up 5 bases and J gave up 0 bases, with 11 bases separating them. This CDR3 is 15 amino acids long. CDR1 and CDR2 (germline): LNHNV, YYDKDF (reference sequence). The chain's CDR3 is CATSPRGGSNQPQHF. CDR3 sequence (DNA): TGTGCCACCAGCCCCCGTGGGGGTAGCAATCAGCCCCAGCATTTT.

This clonotype was detected only a few times. The chain joins TRBV19 to TRBJ2-2; unclear D gene. Germline V gene sequence: CDR1 LNHDA, CDR2 SQIVND (reference sequence). There are 11 residues in the CDR3. V shed 8 bases and J shed 2 bases, with 3 bases lying between them. CDR3 sequence reads: CASSNTGELFF. Here the CDR3 DNA reads TGTGCCAGTTCAAACACCGGGGAGCTGTTTTTT. Based on the CDR3 plus reference TRBV19 and TRBJ2-2, the full variable domain is DGGITQSPKYLFRKEGQNVTLSCEQNLNHDAMYWYRQDPGQGLRLIYYSQIVNDFQKGDIAEGYSVSREKKESFPLTVTSAQKNPTAFYLCASSNTGELFFGEGSRLTVL.